This is a list of T cell receptor beta chains from one sample in a study of blood T cell repertoires in COVID-19. Data came from immunoSEQ multiplex PCR; TCRdb stores just in-frame clones and leaves some out. Among some 530,000 clones listed, approximately 85% were seen once. Sequenced input: peripheral blood. The receptors stem from a human donor in a cohort sampled during active COVID-19. The CDR3 runs from the conserved cysteine through the conserved F or W. The D gene is left open where the match is weak. Size is stated for part of the rows, as once, few or many counts, or as a class when the clone is expanded.

size | D | J | V | DNA | CDR3
NA | TRBD2 | TRBJ2-1 | TRBV10-3 | TGTGCCATTCGTGGCGGGAGGTCCGCGGATGAGCAGTTCTTC | CAIRGGRSADEQFF
once | TRBD2 | TRBJ2-1 | TRBV7-3 | TGTGCCAGCAGCCAATCCCCCCTTAGCGGGAGAGAGTTCTTC | CASSQSPLSGREFF
NA | TRBD2 | TRBJ2-5 | TRBV6-2/TRBV6-3 | TGTGCCAGCAGTTCTAGACTAGCGGGAGTGATTGAGACCCAGTACTTC | CASSSRLAGVIETQYF
NA | NA | TRBJ1-2 | TRBV5-6 | TGTGCCAGCAGCTCTCAGGGCCTCACAGGCGGCTACACCTTC | CASSSQGLTGGYTF
NA | TRBD2 | TRBJ2-7 | TRBV19 | TGTGCCAGTAGTATGGAGAGCGGGATAGCCTACGAGCAGTACTTC | CASSMESGIAYEQYF
NA | NA | TRBJ2-1 | TRBV3-1/TRBV3-2 | TGTGCCAGCAGCCAACTCACGGGTGAGCAGTTCTTC | CASSQLTGEQFF
NA | TRBD1 | TRBJ1-2 | TRBV3-1/TRBV3-2 | TGTGCCAGCGGGACACAGGGGAGCTATGGCTACACCTTC | CASGTQGSYGYTF
NA | NA | TRBJ2-2 | TRBV18 | TGTGCCAGCTCACCTTTAAGGCAGGGTGACACCGGGGAGCTGTTTTTT | CASSPLRQGDTGELFF
NA | TRBD1 | TRBJ2-7 | TRBV19 | TGTGCCAGTAAAGTCGGGGGACAGGGAGTCTACGAGCAGTACTTC | CASKVGGQGVYEQYF
NA | NA | TRBJ1-5 | TRBV28 | TGTGCCAGCAGTGGGACTCGTGGTCAGCCCCAGCATTTT | CASSGTRGQPQHF
NA | NA | TRBJ1-1 | TRBV15 | TGTGCCACCCTAGTCGATCTGTCGGACACTGAAGCTTTCTTT | CATLVDLSDTEAFF
NA | TRBD1 | TRBJ2-7 | TRBV10-2 | TGCGCCAGCAGTGACCGGGACAGGGGGCAGAACGAGCAGTACTTC | CASSDRDRGQNEQYF
once | TRBD1 | TRBJ2-1 | TRBV28 | TGTGCCAGCAAGGGACAGGGTTACAATGAGCAGTTCTTC | CASKGQGYNEQFF
NA | TRBD1 | TRBJ2-7 | TRBV27 | TGTGCCAGCAGTTCTCTTTGGCTGCGGGGACAGGGAAACTACGAGCAGTACTTC | CASSSLWLRGQGNYEQYF
NA | TRBD2 | TRBJ2-5 | TRBV27 | TGTGCCAGCGCTTGGGTCAGCGGGAGAGTCTCCCAAGAGACCCAGTACTTC | CASAWVSGRVSQETQYF
NA | NA | TRBJ2-1 | TRBV29-1 | TGCAGTGGCGGGCTAGCGCGAGTCTTTGAGCAGTTCTTC | CSGGLARVFEQFF
NA | TRBD2 | TRBJ2-3 | TRBV4-3 | TGCGCCAGCAGCCAAGTCAGCGGGGGCGGCACATATACGCAGTATTTT | CASSQVSGGGTYTQYF
NA | NA | TRBJ1-3 | TRBV6-1 | TGTGCCAGCAGTGAAATGACACAGCAAGGCACCATATATTTT | CASSEMTQQGTIYF